This entry lists 2 T cell receptor beta chains sequenced from one sample in a study of response to subunit inactivated influenza vaccine (dated 2018 in TCRdb). What this sample's time point label stands for: 45 to 55 days after influenza vaccine administration. Library method: RT-PCR. Sequenced on an Illumina HiSeq 2500. The public reads were reprocessed in TCRdb via fastp at Q25 and MiXCR, keeping in-frame beta chains. Every distinct CDR3 protein forms one entry, paired with its most common genes and DNA. For this sample the table gives about 520,000 distinct CDR3 sequences, of which roughly 9.8% were detected only once. The biggest ten clones account for around 12% of the sample. The specimen comprised PBMCs from blood, sampled 45 days after vaccination. Receptors originate from a man aged 50-59 years who received an inactivated influenza vaccine. Donor details come from another sample of the same person, matched by shared clones.

In its sample, this clonotype was seen a few times. This chain connects TRBV12-3 or TRBV12-4 to TRBJ2-3; D is ambiguous. Trimming removed 3 bases from V and 1 base from J, with 17 bases in between. The CDR3 covers 17 residues. The CDR3: CASSFKYEDPGTDTQYF. The CDR3 DNA reads TGTGCCAGCAGTTTTAAATATGAGGACCCGGGCACAGATACGCAGTATTTT.

This clonotype came up a few times. The chain employs TRBV6-1 and TRBJ2-7; D call uncertain. The CDR3 consists of 13 residues. V dropped 6 bases and J dropped 3 bases, with 12 bases sitting between them. The germline CDR1 and CDR2 sequences are MNHNS and SASEGT. CDR3 coding DNA: TGTGCCAGCAGACACCATAAAAACTACGAGCAGTACTTC. Translated, it gives CASRHHKNYEQYF.